One sample yielded the 7 T cell receptor beta chains listed below, sequenced in a study of blood T cell repertoires in COVID-19. The table came from immunoSEQ multiplex PCR; TCRdb's copy has only in-frame clones and leaves some out. The table lists roughly 30,000 clones, approximately 83% of them singletons. Material: peripheral blood. The receptor set was obtained from a human donor in a cohort sampled during active COVID-19.

The chain has TRBV9 and TRBJ1-4, with 7 positions matching TRBD1. Trimming at V came to 3 bases and at J to 3 bases, leaving 5 bases not matched to a gene. Germline CDR1 and CDR2: SGDLS and YYNGEE. CDR3 length equals 15 residues. CDR3 coding DNA: TGTGCCAGCAGCGAGGGGGCGAGGTCTAATGAAAAACTGTTTTTT. As protein: CASSEGARSNEKLFF.

The chain has TRBV6-5 and TRBJ1-1; D is undetermined. The CDR3 is made up of 15 amino acids. Between the trimmed V and J ends, which lost 0 bases and 6 bases, there was a span of 14 bases. Looked up from germline, CDR1 is MNHEY and CDR2 is SVGAGI. CDR3 region: CASSYSAPAVAEAFF. The CDR3 DNA sequence: TGTGCCAGCAGTTACTCGGCGCCTGCGGTAGCTGAAGCTTTCTTT.

The V and J genes are TRBV27 and TRBJ1-1; a weak D match, TRBD1 (5 bases). Between the trimmed V and J ends, which lost 6 bases and 4 bases, there was a span of 15 bases. The CDR3 runs 14 residues. From germline, CDR1 is MNHEY and CDR2 SMNVEV (reference sequence). The DNA for the CDR3 is TGTGCCAGCAGCTTGGGAGGGGAGGGCACTGAAGCTTTCTTT. This translates into CASSLGGEGTEAFF.

The chain combines TRBV19 with TRBJ1-1, with 7 bases that match TRBD1. The junction had 6 bases not matched to a gene; V was cut back by 7 bases and J by 4 bases. CDR1 and CDR2 from the germline V gene are LNHDA and SQIVND (reference sequence). This CDR3 is 13 amino acids long. The DNA for the CDR3 is TGTGCCAGTACCCTGGGACAGTTCACTGAAGCTTTCTTT. It is translated as CASTLGQFTEAFF.

This chain connects TRBV2 to TRBJ1-5, with D perhaps TRBD1 (5 bases). V dropped 6 bases and J dropped 4 bases, with 16 bases sitting between them. The CDR3 spans 15 residues. Germline assignment: CDR1 SNHLY and CDR2 FYNNEI. For the CDR3, the DNA is TGTGCCAGCAGCTTCCGGGCAGGGATGAATCAGCCCCAGCATTTT. Residues: CASSFRAGMNQPQHF.

As DNA, the CDR3 is TGCGCCAGCAGTCAATTGAGTGGGACAGAACCTAATGAAAAACTGTTTTTT. Protein sequence: CASSQLSGTEPNEKLFF. This chain joins TRBV23-1 and TRBJ1-4; the match to TRBD1 covers 7 bases. TRBV23-1 is assigned to the ORF class and has an uncertain function. Unmatched junction bases numbered 8, after V lost 1 base and J lost 3 bases. The CDR3 length is 17 residues.

The V gene is TRBV7-2, the J gene TRBJ1-5; D is possibly TRBD1 (5 bases). There are 17 residues in the CDR3. Trimming took off 10 bases at V and 1 base at J, with 23 bases between the two ends. From germline, CDR1 is SGHTA and CDR2 FQGNSA. The DNA of the CDR3 is TGTGCCACTCAGCTTAGGGGTGCAGGGTGGAGCAATCAGCCCCAGCATTTT. This encodes CATQLRGAGWSNQPQHF.